This entry concerns a single T cell receptor beta chain. Its target is unknown. Germline loops: CDR1 SQVTM, CDR2 ANQGSEA. This CDR3 spans 14 amino acids. Trimming left V 4 bases short and J 1 base short, with 12 bases between. There were healthy Caucasian individuals from Russia, aged roughly 6 to 100, serving as donors. Using a J-beta primer mix together with a sample-barcoded 5' primer, a second PCR was run for about 6 to 11 cycles. Each of the cDNA molecules was tagged by a template-switch adaptor with 12 random nucleotides. MiXCR was run by TCRdb on the 5' RACE reads, yielding one entry per CDR3 protein. The table has almost 800,000 distinct CDR3 sequences, about 62% seen once; the top ten hold 20% to 25%. The data originate from a study of blood T cells in healthy people across ages. Whole-study results and caveats: Without sorted subsets, naive and antigen-experienced compartments could not be conclusively compared.

The material sequenced was blood. The rearrangement uses TRBV29-1 and TRBJ2-3; D gene ambiguous. The sequence came from a man aged 25-45 years in good health. The CDR3, as DNA: TGCAGCGTTGTTTTGAGTAGTGGCACAGATACGCAGTATTTT. It is translated as CSVVLSSGTDTQYF.